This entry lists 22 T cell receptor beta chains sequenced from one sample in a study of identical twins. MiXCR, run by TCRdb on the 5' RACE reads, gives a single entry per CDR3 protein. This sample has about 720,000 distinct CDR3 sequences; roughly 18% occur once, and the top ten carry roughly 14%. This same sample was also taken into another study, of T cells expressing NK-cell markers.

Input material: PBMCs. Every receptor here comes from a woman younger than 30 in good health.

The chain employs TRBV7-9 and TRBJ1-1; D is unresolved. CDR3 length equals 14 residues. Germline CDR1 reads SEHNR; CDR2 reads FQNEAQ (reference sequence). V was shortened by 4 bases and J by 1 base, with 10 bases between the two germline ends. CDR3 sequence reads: CASSSNAGNTEAFF. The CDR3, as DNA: TGTGCCAGCAGCTCCAACGCGGGGAACACTGAAGCTTTCTTT.

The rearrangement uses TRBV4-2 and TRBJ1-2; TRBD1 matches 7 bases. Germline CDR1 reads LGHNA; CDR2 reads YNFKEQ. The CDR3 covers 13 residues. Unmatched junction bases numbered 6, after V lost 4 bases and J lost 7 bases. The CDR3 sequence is CASSRSRDSGYTF. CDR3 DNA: TGTGCCAGCAGCCGCTCCCGGGACAGTGGCTACACCTTC.

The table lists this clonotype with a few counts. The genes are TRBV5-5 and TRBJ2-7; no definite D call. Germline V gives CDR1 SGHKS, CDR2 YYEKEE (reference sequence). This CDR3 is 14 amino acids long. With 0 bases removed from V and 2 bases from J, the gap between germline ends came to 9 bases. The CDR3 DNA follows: TGTGCCAGCAGCTTGGCAGCAGGACCCTACGAGCAGTACTTC. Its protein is CASSLAAGPYEQYF.

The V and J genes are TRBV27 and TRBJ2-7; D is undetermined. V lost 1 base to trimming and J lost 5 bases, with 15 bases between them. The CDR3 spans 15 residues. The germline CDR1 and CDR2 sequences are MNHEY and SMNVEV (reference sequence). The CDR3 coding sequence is TGTGCCAGCAGTTTATTTGGGCTATTTCAAGACGAGCAGTACTTC. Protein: CASSLFGLFQDEQYF.

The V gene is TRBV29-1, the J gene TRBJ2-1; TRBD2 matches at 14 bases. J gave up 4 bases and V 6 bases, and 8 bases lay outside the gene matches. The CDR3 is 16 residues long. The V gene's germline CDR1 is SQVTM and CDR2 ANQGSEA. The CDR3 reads CSVEIGTSGSYNEQFF. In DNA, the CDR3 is TGCAGCGTGGAGATAGGGACTAGCGGGAGTTACAATGAGCAGTTCTTC.

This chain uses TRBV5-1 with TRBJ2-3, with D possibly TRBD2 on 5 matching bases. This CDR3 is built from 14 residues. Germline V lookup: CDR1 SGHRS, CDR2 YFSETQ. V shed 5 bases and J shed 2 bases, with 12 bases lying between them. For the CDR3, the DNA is TGCGCCAGCAGTACCGGAGGCTACACAGATACGCAGTATTTT. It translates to CASSTGGYTDTQYF.

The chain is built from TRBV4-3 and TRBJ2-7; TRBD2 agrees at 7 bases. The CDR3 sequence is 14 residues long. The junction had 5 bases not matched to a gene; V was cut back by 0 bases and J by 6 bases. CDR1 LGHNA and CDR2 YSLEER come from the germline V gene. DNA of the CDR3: TGCGCCAGCAGCCAAGACTGGCGGGAGTTCGAGCAGTACTTC. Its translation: CASSQDWREFEQYF.

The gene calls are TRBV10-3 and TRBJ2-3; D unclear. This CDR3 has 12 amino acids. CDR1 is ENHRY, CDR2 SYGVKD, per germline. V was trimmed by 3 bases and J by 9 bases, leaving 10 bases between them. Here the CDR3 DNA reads TGTGCCATCAGTGACGTCTCTGGCACGCAGTATTTT. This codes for CAISDVSGTQYF.

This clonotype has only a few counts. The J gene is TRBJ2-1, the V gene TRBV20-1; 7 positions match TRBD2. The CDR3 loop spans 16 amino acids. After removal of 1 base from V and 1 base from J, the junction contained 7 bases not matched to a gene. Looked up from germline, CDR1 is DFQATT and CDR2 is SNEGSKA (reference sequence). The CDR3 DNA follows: TGCAGTGCTAGAGTCTTCCCGGGGGGATCCTACAATGAGCAGTTCTTC. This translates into CSARVFPGGSYNEQFF.

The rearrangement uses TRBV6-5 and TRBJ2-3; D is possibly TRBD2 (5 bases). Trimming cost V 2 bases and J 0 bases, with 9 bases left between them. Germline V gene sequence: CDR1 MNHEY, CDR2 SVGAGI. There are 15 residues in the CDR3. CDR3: CASSYLRGSTDTQYF. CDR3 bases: TGTGCCAGCAGTTACCTCCGGGGTAGCACAGATACGCAGTATTTT.

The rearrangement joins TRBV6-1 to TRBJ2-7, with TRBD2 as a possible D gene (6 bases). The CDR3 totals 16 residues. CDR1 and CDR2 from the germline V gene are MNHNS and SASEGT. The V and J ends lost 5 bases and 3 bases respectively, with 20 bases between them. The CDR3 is CASSPLTGRSHYEQYF. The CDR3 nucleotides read TGTGCCAGCAGTCCTCTAACCGGGAGATCCCACTACGAGCAGTACTTC.

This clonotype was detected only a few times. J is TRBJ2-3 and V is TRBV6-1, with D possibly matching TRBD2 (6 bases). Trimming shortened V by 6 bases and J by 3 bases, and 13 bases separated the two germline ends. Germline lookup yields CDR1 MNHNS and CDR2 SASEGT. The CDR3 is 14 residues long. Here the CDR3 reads CASRNQAGTDTQYF. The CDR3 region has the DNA TGTGCCAGCAGGAACCAAGCGGGTACAGATACGCAGTATTTT.

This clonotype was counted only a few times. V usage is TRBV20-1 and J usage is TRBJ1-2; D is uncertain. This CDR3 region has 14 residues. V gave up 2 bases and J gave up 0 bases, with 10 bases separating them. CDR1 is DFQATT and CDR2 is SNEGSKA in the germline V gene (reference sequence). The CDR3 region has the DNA TGCAGTGCTAGAACATGGGGAGCTAACTATGGCTACACCTTC. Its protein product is CSARTWGANYGYTF.

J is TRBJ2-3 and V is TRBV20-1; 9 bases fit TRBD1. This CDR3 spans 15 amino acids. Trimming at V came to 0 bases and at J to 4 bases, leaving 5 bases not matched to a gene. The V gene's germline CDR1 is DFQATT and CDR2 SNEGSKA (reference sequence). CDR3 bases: TGCAGTGCTAGAGATCCACAGGGGGCCCCAGATACGCAGTATTTT. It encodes CSARDPQGAPDTQYF.

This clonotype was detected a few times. The chain's CDR3 is CASSLEGASREQYF. The CDR3 DNA reads as TGTGCCAGCAGCTTGGAGGGGGCTTCGCGCGAGCAGTACTTC. The chain couples TRBV5-4 to TRBJ2-7; TRBD1 agrees at 7 bases. V dropped 0 bases and J dropped 6; count of bases not matched to a gene: 6. This CDR3 has 14 amino acids. Germline V gives CDR1 SGHNT, CDR2 YYREEE (reference sequence).

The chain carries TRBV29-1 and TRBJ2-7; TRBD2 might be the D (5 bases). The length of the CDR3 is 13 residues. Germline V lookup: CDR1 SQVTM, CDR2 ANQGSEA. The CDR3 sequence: CSVTAVQGYEQYF. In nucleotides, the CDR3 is TGCAGTGTCACAGCGGTTCAAGGCTACGAGCAGTACTTC.

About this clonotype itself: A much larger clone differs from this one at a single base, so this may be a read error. CDR3 coding DNA: TGCAGTGCCCTGGCCAGCATTACCGAAAAACTGTTTTTT. Its translation: CSALASITEKLFF. V and J are TRBV20-1 and TRBJ1-4; D gene ambiguous. The V and J ends lost 6 bases and 8 bases respectively, with 16 bases between them. CDR1 and CDR2 (germline): DFQATT, SNEGSKA (reference sequence). The CDR3 has 13 residues.

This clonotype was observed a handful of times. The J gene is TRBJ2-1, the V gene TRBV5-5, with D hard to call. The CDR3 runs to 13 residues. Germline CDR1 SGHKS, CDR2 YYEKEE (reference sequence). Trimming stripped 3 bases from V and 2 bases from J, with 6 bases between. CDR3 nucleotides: TGTGCCAGCAGCTCTTGGGCCTACAATGAGCAGTTCTTC. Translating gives CASSSWAYNEQFF.

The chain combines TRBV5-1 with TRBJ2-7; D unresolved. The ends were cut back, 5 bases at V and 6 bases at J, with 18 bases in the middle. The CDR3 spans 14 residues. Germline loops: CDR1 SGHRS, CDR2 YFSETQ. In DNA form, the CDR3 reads TGCGCCAGCAGGTCACCATATGGACCACGCGAGCAGTACTTC. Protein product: CASRSPYGPREQYF.

The CDR3 here is CAISEYEGDTQYF. In DNA, the CDR3 is TGTGCCATCAGTGAGTACGAGGGAGATACGCAGTATTTT. The V gene is TRBV10-3, the J gene TRBJ2-3, with D maybe TRBD2 (5 bases). Trimming removed 1 base from V and 5 bases from J, with 7 bases in between. CDR3 length: 13 residues. CDR1 and CDR2 (germline): ENHRY, SYGVKD.

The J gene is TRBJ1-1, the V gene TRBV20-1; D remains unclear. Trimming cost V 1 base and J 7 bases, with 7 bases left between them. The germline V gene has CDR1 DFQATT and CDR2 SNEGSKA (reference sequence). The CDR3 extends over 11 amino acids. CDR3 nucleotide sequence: TGCAGTGCTAGAGTAGCGAATGAAGCTTTCTTT. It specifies CSARVANEAFF.

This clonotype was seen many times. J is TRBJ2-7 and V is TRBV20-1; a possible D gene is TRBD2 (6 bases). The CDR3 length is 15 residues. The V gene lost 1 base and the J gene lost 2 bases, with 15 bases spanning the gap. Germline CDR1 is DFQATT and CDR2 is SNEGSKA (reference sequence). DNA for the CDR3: TGCAGTGCTAGAGTCCTAGGTCGCGGGGCCTACGAGCAGTACTTC. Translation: CSARVLGRGAYEQYF.